What follows are 28 T cell receptor beta chains derived from one specimen sequenced in a study of blood T cell repertoires in COVID-19. Assay: immunoSEQ multiplex PCR; the TCRdb copy retains only in-frame clones and omits some. The sample lists about 100,000 clones, 85% to 95% seen once, with approximately 1.2% in the top ten. The sample comprised peripheral blood. The receptors come from a woman between 25 and 40 years old with acute or convalescent COVID-19.

The rearrangement uses TRBV5-1 and TRBJ1-2, with 7 bases aligning to TRBD1. Germline CDR1 SGHRS, CDR2 YFSETQ. V lost 3 bases, J lost 2 bases, and 4 bases stayed unmatched. The CDR3 has 14 amino acids. CDR3 sequence: CASSSPGQNYGYTF. For the CDR3, the DNA is TGCGCCAGCAGCTCCCCGGGACAGAACTATGGCTACACCTTC. The variable domain in full, with the rest retrieved from reference TRBV5-1 and TRBJ1-2, is KAGVTQTPRYLIKTRGQQVTLSCSPISGHRSVSWYQQTPGQGLQFLFEYFSETQRNKGNFPGRFSGRQFSNSRSEMNVSTLELGDSALYLCASSSPGQNYGYTFGSGTRLTVV.

The chain recombines TRBV19 with TRBJ1-1; TRBD1 matches at 8 bases. The ends lost 6 bases at V and 5 bases at J; junction bases unmatched: 8. Germline V CDR1 and CDR2: LNHDA, SQIVND (reference sequence). The CDR3 runs to 14 residues. The CDR3 sequence: CASSGDRKGTEAFF. The CDR3 nucleotides are TGTGCCAGTAGCGGGGACAGGAAGGGGACTGAAGCTTTCTTT.

Concerning this clone: Sequence at one end of the junction differs from germline and may be a read error. The chain has TRBV6-6 and TRBJ2-7; 10 nucleotides match TRBD1. Looked up from germline, CDR1 is MNHNY and CDR2 is SVGAGI (reference sequence). The CDR3 runs to 12 residues. CDR3 in DNA: TGTGCCTGCAGGACAGGGGGATTCGAGCAGTACTTC. Protein: CACRTGGFEQYF.

The chain uses TRBV2 and TRBJ2-5, with 9 bases identical to TRBD1. This CDR3 is 18 amino acids long. In germline, CDR1 is SNHLY, CDR2 FYNNEI. The trim removed 5 bases at V and 4 bases at J, leaving 17 bases unmatched. The CDR3 is CASSPWTGAQRGGETQYF. The CDR3 DNA is TGTGCCAGCAGTCCCTGGACAGGGGCCCAACGAGGGGGAGAGACCCAGTACTTC.

This sequence joins TRBV15 and TRBJ1-3, with TRBD1 identical over 11 bases. The length of the CDR3 is 16 residues. The J segment lost 4 bases and the V segment lost 2 bases, leaving 4 bases of the junction unmatched. Per the germline V gene, CDR1 is LNHNV and CDR2 is YYDKDF (reference sequence). The CDR3 spells CATSRRTGGDGNTIYF. CDR3 coding DNA: TGTGCCACCAGCAGACGGACAGGGGGCGACGGAAACACCATATATTTT.

The gene calls are TRBV5-4 and TRBJ1-1; TRBD1 might be the D (6 bases). The CDR3 runs 14 residues. The germline V gene encodes CDR1 SGHNT and CDR2 YYREEE (reference sequence). The germline V and J ends were trimmed by 6 bases and 4 bases, with 16 bases remaining between them. In DNA, the CDR3 is TGTGCCAGCATCGAACAGGGCATAGGCACTGAAGCTTTCTTT. This encodes CASIEQGIGTEAFF.

This clone was seen a few times. This chain uses TRBV27 with TRBJ1-2, with D tentatively TRBD1 (6 bases). Germline lookup yields CDR1 MNHEY and CDR2 SMNVEV (reference sequence). Between the trimmed V and J ends, which lost 4 bases and 9 bases, there was a span of 21 bases. The CDR3 has 15 residues. CDR3 sequence: CASSSTGLKGSSYTF. The CDR3 coding sequence is TGTGCCAGCAGTTCCACAGGGTTGAAGGGTTCCAGCTACACCTTC.

The chain has TRBV28 and TRBJ2-5, with 9 nucleotides matching TRBD1. Trimming removed 1 base from V and 3 bases from J; junction bases left unmatched: 6. The CDR3 extends over 16 amino acids. Per germline, CDR1 MDHEN and CDR2 SYDVKM. CDR3 bases: TGTGCCAGCAGTTTATCTTCGGGACAGGGAGAAGAGACCCAGTACTTC. Encoded protein: CASSLSSGQGEETQYF.

The chain joins TRBV11-2 to TRBJ2-1, with 8 bases aligning to TRBD1. This CDR3 region has 15 residues. Per the germline V gene, CDR1 is SGHAT and CDR2 is FQNNGV. The trim removed 2 bases at V and 7 bases at J, leaving 7 bases unmatched. CDR3 residues: CASSLTRTGWNEQFF. The CDR3 nucleotides read TGTGCCAGCAGCTTAACGAGGACAGGGTGGAATGAGCAGTTCTTC.

This clone was seen only once. The chain links TRBV11-3 to TRBJ1-4; D possibly corresponds to TRBD1 (5 bases). V was shortened by 6 bases and J by 5 bases, with 16 bases between the two germline ends. CDR1 and CDR2 from the germline V gene are SGHNT and YENEEA. This CDR3 spans 15 amino acids. CDR3 protein: CASRDTGVSNEKLFF. The DNA of the CDR3 is TGTGCCAGCAGGGACACAGGAGTTTCGAATGAAAAACTGTTTTTT.

This clone has only one observation. The chain employs TRBV6-5 and TRBJ1-4; D is undetermined. CDR3 length equals 14 residues. With 4 bases removed from V and 8 bases from J, the gap between germline ends came to 14 bases. Germline V gene sequence: CDR1 MNHEY, CDR2 SVGAGI. The CDR3 DNA reads as TGTGCCAGCAGTTTTGCGTACAAACAGGAAAAACTGTTTTTT. Its translation: CASSFAYKQEKLFF.

J is TRBJ2-5 and V is TRBV9; 12 bases line up with TRBD2. The CDR3 contains 14 residues. V lost 5 bases, J lost 4 bases, and 3 bases stayed unmatched. CDR1 and CDR2 from the germline V gene are SGDLS and YYNGEE. The CDR3 sequence is CASSQGLAGETQYF. The CDR3 region has the DNA TGTGCCAGCAGTCAGGGACTAGCGGGAGAGACCCAGTACTTC.

Here the CDR3 reads CAISYGGNTEAFF. The CDR3 DNA sequence: TGTGCCATCAGTTACGGAGGGAACACTGAAGCTTTCTTT. The rearrangement joins TRBV10-3 to TRBJ1-1; D not certain. The V and J ends lost 5 bases and 1 base respectively, with 8 bases between them. The CDR3 has 13 amino acids. CDR1 ENHRY and CDR2 SYGVKD come from the germline V gene.

The chain's CDR3 is CASSLLFSGTGKEAFF. In DNA, the CDR3 is TGTGCCAGCAGCTTACTCTTTTCCGGGACAGGGAAGGAAGCTTTCTTT. The chain uses TRBV11-2 and TRBJ1-1, with TRBD1 matching 9 bases. The junction had 12 bases not matched to a gene; V was cut back by 2 bases and J by 8 bases. The CDR3 consists of 16 residues. Germline V lookup: CDR1 SGHAT, CDR2 FQNNGV.

The CDR3 DNA reads TGCGCCAGCAGCCAAGCACAGGGGGACGGAGGCTACGAGCAGTACTTC. It codes for CASSQAQGDGGYEQYF. The chain recombines TRBV4-1 with TRBJ2-7, with 8 positions matching TRBD1. The CDR3 is 16 amino acids. V gave up 1 base and J gave up 3 bases; unmatched junction bases: 8. Germline V gene data show CDR1 as MGHRA and CDR2 as YSYEKL.

The chain is built from TRBV7-8 and TRBJ1-3; maybe TRBD1 (6 bases). Germline V gene data show CDR1 as SGHVS and CDR2 as FQNEAQ. The CDR3 spans 15 residues. V dropped 0 bases and J dropped 5 bases, with 11 bases sitting between them. CDR3 DNA: TGTGCCAGCAGCTTAGCGGGGGCATTACGAAACACCATATATTTT. It yields the protein CASSLAGALRNTIYF.

The chain joins TRBV27 to TRBJ1-2; D uncertain. The CDR3 contains 14 residues. With 3 bases removed from V and 0 bases from J, the gap between germline ends came to 8 bases. Per germline, CDR1 MNHEY and CDR2 SMNVEV (reference sequence). The CDR3 is CASSFGLSNYGYTF. The CDR3 nucleotides are TGTGCCAGCAGTTTTGGACTTTCTAACTATGGCTACACCTTC.

The CDR3 DNA is TGTGCCAGCAGTACAGGGGGGATGACTAGCGGGTCGGGCTACAATGAGCAGTTCTTC. It translates to CASSTGGMTSGSGYNEQFF. The chain links TRBV27 to TRBJ2-1; 10 bases line up with TRBD2. Germline V gives CDR1 MNHEY, CDR2 SMNVEV (reference sequence). The CDR3 is made up of 19 amino acids. After removal of 5 bases from V and 3 bases from J, the junction contained 16 bases not matched to a gene.

This chain joins TRBV9 and TRBJ1-1; D is undetermined. CDR1 is SGDLS and CDR2 is YYNGEE in the germline V gene. The CDR3 totals 16 residues. Trimming stripped 3 bases from V and 6 bases from J, with 21 bases between. CDR3 in amino acids: CASSARSGREFAEAFF. The DNA of the CDR3 is TGTGCCAGCAGCGCCAGGAGCGGGCGGGAGTTTGCTGAAGCTTTCTTT.

The rearrangement links TRBV7-9 to TRBJ2-1; TRBD2 might be the D (5 bases). The CDR3 spans 14 residues. The germline CDR1 and CDR2 sequences are SEHNR and FQNEAQ (reference sequence). V lost 8 bases and J 7 bases, leaving 18 bases between the germline ends. DNA of the CDR3: TGTGCCAGCGAGGGCGGGTATGTGAAGAATGAGCAGTTCTTC. Encoded protein: CASEGGYVKNEQFF. Variable domain in full (rest from reference TRBV7-9 and TRBJ2-1): DTGVSQNPRHKITKRGQNVTFRCDPISEHNRLYWYRQTLGQGPEFLTYFQNEAQLEKSRLLSDRFSAERPKGSFSTLEIQRTEQGDSAMYLCASEGGYVKNEQFFGPGTRLTVL.

The chain joins TRBV28 to TRBJ1-1, with D possibly being TRBD1 (5 bases). V lost 3 bases and J lost 1, with 12 bases in between. The CDR3 extends over 15 amino acids. In germline, CDR1 is MDHEN, CDR2 SYDVKM. The CDR3 DNA is TGTGCCAGCAGTTTCGCAGGGAGGAAGAACACTGAAGCTTTCTTT. It encodes CASSFAGRKNTEAFF.

The chain has TRBV10-2 and TRBJ1-4; 9 bases match TRBD1. The junction had 3 bases not matched to a gene; V was cut back by 2 bases and J by 5 bases. The CDR3 consists of 15 residues. Per germline, CDR1 WSHSY and CDR2 SAAADI. Here the CDR3 DNA reads TGCGCCAGCAGTGAGATTGGACAGGGGAATGAAAAACTGTTTTTT. It specifies CASSEIGQGNEKLFF.

The chain employs TRBV7-6 and TRBJ2-2, with D tentatively TRBD1 (7 bases). The V gene lost 3 bases and the J gene lost 4 bases, with 18 bases spanning the gap. Germline assignment: CDR1 SGHVS and CDR2 FNYEAQ. This CDR3 contains 17 residues. CDR3 protein: CASSFPRQGGLTGELFF. DNA for the CDR3: TGTGCCAGCAGCTTTCCCAGACAGGGAGGTCTCACCGGGGAGCTGTTTTTT.

This rearrangement joins TRBV5-1 to TRBJ2-5; D is possibly TRBD2 (6 bases). Deletions cut 4 bases from V and 1 base from J, with 14 bases between. The CDR3 runs to 15 residues. The V gene's germline CDR1 is SGHRS and CDR2 YFSETQ. Here the CDR3 reads CASSRSGTSQETQYF. The CDR3 coding sequence is TGCGCCAGCAGCAGGTCCGGGACTTCCCAAGAGACCCAGTACTTC.

This clone was seen a handful of times. Within the sample, other DNA sequences also encode this same CDR3. The chain employs TRBV9 and TRBJ2-5, with 10 bases that match TRBD1. The CDR3 is 16 amino acids. CDR1 and CDR2 from the germline V gene are SGDLS and YYNGEE. The junction had 9 bases not matched to a gene; V was cut back by 3 bases and J by 4 bases. CDR3 loop: CASSAPPGQGGETQYF. DNA of the CDR3: TGTGCCAGCAGCGCCCCACCCGGACAGGGGGGAGAGACCCAGTACTTC.

The rearrangement links TRBV6-5 to TRBJ1-2, with D tentatively TRBD1 (5 bases). Trimming removed 6 bases from V and 9 bases from J, with 17 bases in between. This CDR3 is built from 13 residues. Germline lookup yields CDR1 MNHEY and CDR2 SVGAGI. CDR3 loop: CASRDTVRDSYTF. In nucleotides, the CDR3 is TGTGCCAGCAGGGACACTGTTAGAGACAGCTACACCTTC.

The CDR3 region has the DNA TGCAGCGTTGTAGGGACAGGGGCCGGCTACACCTTC. Translation gives CSVVGTGAGYTF. The chain joins TRBV29-1 to TRBJ1-2; 10 positions agree with TRBD1. The germline gives CDR1 SQVTM, CDR2 ANQGSEA. J gave up 8 bases and V 4 bases, and 4 bases lay outside the gene matches. CDR3 length: 12 residues.

The chain recombines TRBV6-6 with TRBJ2-7; a possible D gene is TRBD1 (5 bases). Germline CDR1 MNHNY, CDR2 SVGAGI (reference sequence). This CDR3 contains 12 residues. With 6 bases removed from V and 7 bases from J, the gap between germline ends came to 13 bases. This chain's CDR3 is CASSSKGREQYF. CDR3 coding DNA: TGTGCCAGCAGCTCGAAGGGGCGGGAGCAGTACTTC.